This is a list of T cell receptor beta chains from one sample in a study of blood T cell repertoires in COVID-19. This table comes from immunoSEQ multiplex PCR, and its TCRdb copy is limited to in-frame clones, with some not included. The sample holds more than 200,000 clones, around 87% seen once. Sample: peripheral blood. These receptors all come from a woman between 55 and 75 years old with COVID-19, enrolled during active disease. Each CDR3 is given with its conserved first and last residue. Fields, in order: J gene, D gene, clone size, V gene, CDR3 protein, CDR3 DNA. The D gene is left open where the match is weak. The size entry is marked missing in some rows and otherwise reads once, few, many or a size class.

j_gene: TRBJ2-1; d_gene: TRBD2; abundance: NA; v_gene: TRBV29-1; CDR3aa: CSGYRREGRSTFF; CDR3nt: TGCAGCGGCTATAGGCGGGAGGGCCGAAGTACCTTCTTC
j_gene: TRBJ1-5; d_gene: NA; abundance: NA; v_gene: TRBV6-5; CDR3aa: CASSYRGGGNQPQHF; CDR3nt: TGTGCCAGCAGTTACAGGGGAGGGGGCAATCAGCCCCAGCATTTT
j_gene: TRBJ2-5; d_gene: NA; abundance: NA; v_gene: TRBV5-1; CDR3aa: CASGRAPGETQYF; CDR3nt: TGCGCCAGCGGGCGCGCCCCGGGGGAGACCCAGTACTTC
j_gene: TRBJ2-7; d_gene: TRBD2; abundance: NA; v_gene: TRBV28; CDR3aa: CASSPWGGNTYEQYF; CDR3nt: TGTGCCAGCAGCCCCTGGGGGGGTAATACCTACGAGCAGTACTTC
j_gene: TRBJ1-1; d_gene: NA; abundance: NA; v_gene: TRBV19; CDR3aa: CASSTRMNTEAFF; CDR3nt: TGTGCCAGTAGCACTCGAATGAACACTGAAGCTTTCTTT
j_gene: TRBJ1-1; d_gene: NA; abundance: NA; v_gene: TRBV7-9; CDR3aa: CASSLGSGDGEAFF; CDR3nt: TGTGCCAGCAGCTTAGGGTCAGGGGACGGTGAAGCTTTCTTT
j_gene: TRBJ2-7; d_gene: NA; abundance: NA; v_gene: TRBV27; CDR3aa: CASSFGEGAEQYF; CDR3nt: TGTGCCAGCAGTTTTGGCGAGGGAGCCGAGCAGTACTTC
j_gene: TRBJ1-2; d_gene: TRBD1; abundance: NA; v_gene: TRBV28; CDR3aa: CASSSPGTGIYTF; CDR3nt: TGTGCCAGCAGTTCCCCCGGGACAGGGATCTACACCTTC
j_gene: TRBJ2-6; d_gene: NA; abundance: NA; v_gene: TRBV6-1; CDR3aa: CASSAPRGSGANVLTF; CDR3nt: TGTGCCAGCAGTGCCCCCCGGGGCTCTGGGGCCAACGTCCTGACTTTC
j_gene: TRBJ1-5; d_gene: NA; abundance: NA; v_gene: TRBV5-4; CDR3aa: CASSLFGVANQPQHF; CDR3nt: TGTGCCAGCAGCTTGTTCGGGGTGGCCAATCAGCCCCAGCATTTT
j_gene: TRBJ1-5; d_gene: TRBD1; abundance: NA; v_gene: TRBV6-5; CDR3aa: CASKYRGESNQPQHF; CDR3nt: TGTGCCAGCAAATACAGGGGAGAGAGCAATCAGCCCCAGCATTTT
j_gene: TRBJ1-4; d_gene: NA; abundance: once; v_gene: TRBV7-8; CDR3aa: CASSFTGNEKLFF; CDR3nt: TGTGCCAGCAGTTTTACAGGGAATGAAAAACTGTTTTTT
j_gene: TRBJ1-5; d_gene: NA; abundance: NA; v_gene: TRBV6-2/TRBV6-3; CDR3aa: CASSSGKAGNQPQHF; CDR3nt: TGTGCCAGCAGTTCCGGGAAGGCCGGCAATCAGCCCCAGCATTTT
j_gene: TRBJ1-3; d_gene: NA; abundance: NA; v_gene: TRBV19; CDR3aa: CASSLRQPGNTIYF; CDR3nt: TGTGCCAGTAGTCTAAGACAGCCTGGAAACACCATATATTTT
j_gene: TRBJ1-1; d_gene: TRBD1; abundance: NA; v_gene: TRBV4-2; CDR3aa: CASSQDLSGGQGDTEAFF; CDR3nt: TGTGCCAGCAGCCAAGATCTAAGCGGGGGACAGGGGGACACTGAAGCTTTCTTT
j_gene: TRBJ1-2; d_gene: TRBD1; abundance: NA; v_gene: TRBV27; CDR3aa: CASRRRGTDYGYTF; CDR3nt: TGTGCCAGCAGGAGGAGGGGGACAGACTATGGCTACACCTTC
j_gene: TRBJ2-3; d_gene: NA; abundance: once; v_gene: TRBV5-1; CDR3aa: CASTTSGSTDTQYF; CDR3nt: TGCGCCAGCACCACATCGGGAAGCACAGATACGCAGTATTTT
j_gene: TRBJ2-1; d_gene: TRBD2; abundance: NA; v_gene: TRBV27; CDR3aa: CASSASGSSYNEQFF; CDR3nt: TGTGCCAGCAGTGCAAGCGGGAGCTCCTACAATGAGCAGTTCTTC
j_gene: TRBJ2-7; d_gene: TRBD1; abundance: NA; v_gene: TRBV6-1; CDR3aa: CASSRTGSLYEQYF; CDR3nt: TGTGCCAGCAGTCGGACAGGGTCCCTCTACGAGCAGTACTTC
j_gene: TRBJ2-1; d_gene: NA; abundance: few; v_gene: TRBV7-9; CDR3aa: CASSLATIRGEQFF; CDR3nt: TGTGCCAGCAGCCTAGCGACAATCCGGGGTGAGCAGTTCTTC
j_gene: TRBJ1-2; d_gene: NA; abundance: NA; v_gene: TRBV12-3/TRBV12-4; CDR3aa: CASSFRRNYGYTF; CDR3nt: TGTGCCAGCAGTTTTCGCAGGAACTATGGCTACACCTTC